Listed below are T cell receptor beta chains from one sample, sequenced in a study of blood T cell repertoires in COVID-19. Sequenced by immunoSEQ multiplex PCR; TCRdb stores in-frame clones only, minus some. The table has about 160,000 clones, approximately 88% seen once. Sequencing input: peripheral blood. The receptors originated from a woman over 75 with active or convalescent COVID-19. Each CDR3 is given with its conserved first and last residue. Each record gives: CDR3 protein, V gene.

CDR3aa: CASSEGGRYNEQFF
v_gene: TRBV5-5

CDR3aa: CACDPGTGAHEQFF
v_gene: TRBV2

CDR3aa: CASSHHDITSYEQYF
v_gene: TRBV3-1/TRBV3-2

CDR3aa: CASRFGENTEAFF
v_gene: TRBV2

CDR3aa: CASSATGGKGGYTF
v_gene: TRBV9

CDR3aa: CASSLVPSQETQYF
v_gene: TRBV7-9

CDR3aa: CASSRGEASSNEQFF
v_gene: TRBV18

CDR3aa: CASSQQLADTGELFF
v_gene: TRBV14

CDR3aa: CASSRLRDTEAFF
v_gene: TRBV11-2

CDR3aa: CASNLEGQRSTEAFF
v_gene: TRBV5-1

CDR3aa: CASSEYSGNTIYF
v_gene: TRBV10-2

CDR3aa: CASSKAGQYNEQFF
v_gene: TRBV21-1

CDR3aa: CASSPSLEGTQYF
v_gene: TRBV9

CDR3aa: CASSTDRRSGNTIYF
v_gene: TRBV19

CDR3aa: CSASSVSTDTQYF
v_gene: TRBV20-1

CDR3aa: CASSGDRTNYGYTF
v_gene: TRBV18